This entry lists 27 T cell receptor beta chains sequenced from one sample in a study of blood T cell repertoires in COVID-19. The protocol was immunoSEQ multiplex PCR, while the TCRdb copy is restricted to in-frame clones and leaves out a portion. The profile shows fewer than 450,000 clones, around 88% of them singletons. The source material was peripheral blood. All receptors come from a woman in her forties or fifties with COVID-19, enrolled during active disease.

J is TRBJ1-1 and V is TRBV5-8, with D possibly TRBD1 on 5 matching bases. The germline gives CDR1 SGHTS, CDR2 YDEGEE. The CDR3 has 12 residues. V was trimmed by 7 bases and J by 3 bases, leaving 10 bases between them. The CDR3 DNA sequence: TGTGCCAGCGCCCCACAGGACACTGAAGCTTTCTTT. Translation gives CASAPQDTEAFF.

The chain joins TRBV4-1 to TRBJ1-6; 8 bases line up with TRBD1. V gave up 3 bases and J gave up 7 bases; unmatched junction bases: 5. The CDR3 is made up of 15 amino acids. Germline loops: CDR1 MGHRA, CDR2 YSYEKL. DNA for the CDR3: TGCGCCAGCAGCCACCCCCGGGACAGGAATTCACCCCTCCACTTT. As protein: CASSHPRDRNSPLHF.

This chain joins TRBV30 and TRBJ2-1; 13 nucleotides agree with TRBD2. Germline lookup yields CDR1 GTSNPN and CDR2 SVGIG (reference sequence). J gave up 8 bases and V 7 bases, and 5 bases lay outside the gene matches. CDR3 length equals 13 residues. In DNA form, the CDR3 reads TGTGCCTCTCGGACTAGCGGGGGTGATGAGCAGTTCTTC. It yields the protein CASRTSGGDEQFF.

The chain employs TRBV19 and TRBJ2-1; 8 bases agree with TRBD2. The CDR3 sequence is 15 residues long. CDR1 and CDR2 (germline): LNHDA, SQIVND (reference sequence). With V trimmed by 5 bases and J by 0 bases, 3 bases remained unmatched. CDR3 bases: TGTGCCAGTAGTGCCAGCGGGGGCTCCTACAATGAGCAGTTCTTC. Residues: CASSASGGSYNEQFF.

The chain links TRBV3-1 (or the pseudogene TRBV3-2) to TRBJ1-5, with unresolved D. CDR1 and CDR2 (germline): LGHDT, YNNKEL (reference sequence). The CDR3 spans 14 residues. Trimming removed 0 bases at V and 6 bases at J, with 9 bases between. In DNA form, the CDR3 reads TGTGCCAGCAGCCAAGATAGAGGGATTCAGCCCCAGCATTTT. This codes for CASSQDRGIQPQHF.

The chain joins TRBV19 to TRBJ1-4; TRBD1 is a possible D gene (5 bases). V was shortened by 3 bases and J by 0 bases, with 11 bases between the two germline ends. This CDR3 comprises 16 residues. Germline lookup yields CDR1 LNHDA and CDR2 SQIVND (reference sequence). The CDR3 nucleotides read TGTGCCAGTAGTATGGCGGGGCATGCAACTAATGAAAAACTGTTTTTT. Its translation: CASSMAGHATNEKLFF.

V usage is TRBV6-5 and J usage is TRBJ2-2, with 11 bases lining up with TRBD2. V lost 8 bases, J lost 1 base, and 0 bases stayed unmatched. Germline CDR1 MNHEY, CDR2 SVGAGI. The CDR3 spans 14 residues. CDR3 in amino acids: CASGLAGNTGELFF. Here the CDR3 DNA reads TGTGCCAGCGGACTAGCGGGGAACACCGGGGAGCTGTTTTTT.

This rearrangement joins TRBV9 to TRBJ2-1, with TRBD2 matching 8 bases. The ends lost 1 base at V and 4 bases at J; junction bases unmatched: 4. The germline V gene encodes CDR1 SGDLS and CDR2 YYNGEE. There are 15 residues in the CDR3. This chain's CDR3 is CASSVSLAEYNEQFF. The CDR3 nucleotides are TGTGCCAGCAGCGTATCACTAGCGGAGTACAATGAGCAGTTCTTC. Supplemented by reference TRBV9 and TRBJ2-1, the full variable domain reads DSGVTQTPKHLITATGQRVTLRCSPRSGDLSVYWYQQSLDQGLQFLIQYYNGEERAKGNILERFSAQQFPDLHSELNLSSLELGDSALYFCASSVSLAEYNEQFFGPGTRLTVL.

The chain links TRBV5-1 to TRBJ1-3, with D maybe TRBD1 (6 bases). This CDR3 comprises 14 residues. Germline V lookup: CDR1 SGHRS, CDR2 YFSETQ. Trimming pared 4 bases from V and 4 bases from J, leaving 12 bases between. The CDR3 coding sequence is TGCGCCAGCAGCCTAACAGGGCCCGGAAACACCATATATTTT. Protein product: CASSLTGPGNTIYF.

The chain recombines TRBV7-8 with TRBJ1-5, with 8 positions matching TRBD1. Germline assignment: CDR1 SGHVS and CDR2 FQNEAQ. This CDR3 region has 16 residues. V lost 1 base and J lost 4; bases outside the gene matches: 6. Here the CDR3 DNA reads TGTGCCAGCAGCTTAGGGACAGGGAGGGTAAATCAGCCCCAGCATTTT. Translating it yields CASSLGTGRVNQPQHF.

The chain employs TRBV12-3 or TRBV12-4 and TRBJ2-3, with D perhaps TRBD2 (6 bases). The V and J ends lost 8 bases and 8 bases respectively, with 17 bases between them. The CDR3 runs 13 residues. The CDR3 region is CASADPRGGTQYF. In DNA, the CDR3 is TGTGCCAGCGCTGACCCCCGGGGAGGTACGCAGTATTTT.

The chain couples TRBV5-1 to TRBJ1-6; D not resolved. The germline CDR1 and CDR2 sequences are SGHRS and YFSETQ. The germline V and J ends were trimmed by 7 bases and 5 bases, with 10 bases remaining between them. CDR3 length equals 13 residues. The CDR3 protein is CASASLNNSPLHF. CDR3 DNA: TGCGCCAGCGCGTCTTTGAATAATTCACCCCTCCACTTT.

In DNA form, the CDR3 reads TGTGCCAGCACATTTTCTCGATTAGCTAACTATGGCTACACCTTC. It encodes CASTFSRLANYGYTF. The V and J genes are TRBV2 and TRBJ1-2; the D is unclear. Trimming stripped 7 bases from V and 0 bases from J, with 15 bases between. Germline CDR1 and CDR2: SNHLY and FYNNEI. The CDR3 totals 15 residues.

The CDR3: CASSYDTYQPQHF. The CDR3 DNA follows: TGTGCCAGCAGTTATGACACTTATCAGCCCCAGCATTTT. V gene TRBV2 combines with J gene TRBJ1-5, with D unclear. The V end lost 5 bases, the J end lost 5 bases, and 10 bases lay between the germline ends. Germline CDR1 SNHLY, CDR2 FYNNEI. CDR3 size: 13 residues. Complete variable domain (other parts from reference TRBV2 and TRBJ1-5): EPEVTQTPSHQVTQMGQEVILRCVPISNHLYFYWYRQILGQKVEFLVSFYNNEISEKSEIFDDQFSVERPDGSNFTLKIRSTKLEDSAMYFCASSYDTYQPQHFGDGTRLSIL.

This clone was seen a single time. The chain combines TRBV30 with TRBJ1-3; D gene uncertain. The germline V and J ends were trimmed by 7 bases and 4 bases, with 14 bases remaining between them. From germline, CDR1 is GTSNPN and CDR2 SVGIG (reference sequence). CDR3 length: 13 residues. CDR3 sequence reads: CALTWSRGNTIYF. The CDR3 DNA is TGTGCCTTAACATGGTCTAGGGGAAACACCATATATTTT.

The chain links TRBV7-9 to TRBJ2-1, with TRBD2 identical over 16 bases. V lost 5 bases to trimming and J lost 4 bases; unmatched junction nucleotides: 8. This CDR3 is built from 18 residues. Germline V gene data show CDR1 as SEHNR and CDR2 as FQNEAQ (reference sequence). The CDR3 reads CASSLGTSGGETYNEQFF. The CDR3 nucleotides are TGTGCCAGCAGCCTCGGGACTAGCGGGGGGGAAACGTACAATGAGCAGTTCTTC. Looking up the rest from reference TRBV7-9 and TRBJ2-1 gives the full variable domain: DTGVSQNPRHKITKRGQNVTFRCDPISEHNRLYWYRQTLGQGPEFLTYFQNEAQLEKSRLLSDRFSAERPKGSFSTLEIQRTEQGDSAMYLCASSLGTSGGETYNEQFFGPGTRLTVL.

V gene TRBV29-1 combines with J gene TRBJ2-1, with D possibly TRBD2 on 6 matching bases. This CDR3 comprises 12 residues. Germline loops: CDR1 SQVTM, CDR2 ANQGSEA. V lost 7 bases to trimming and J lost 8 bases, with 15 bases between them. CDR3 protein: CSAPVGDYEQFF. CDR3 in DNA: TGCAGCGCCCCCGTGGGGGACTATGAGCAGTTCTTC.

The rearrangement links TRBV5-1 to TRBJ2-2; 7 nucleotides align to TRBD1. The V gene end was trimmed by 2 bases and the J gene end by 5 bases; junction bases not matched to a gene: 9. The CDR3 has 16 amino acids. The germline CDR1 and CDR2 sequences are SGHRS and YFSETQ. Here the CDR3 reads CASSLGGARGTGELFF. In DNA form, the CDR3 reads TGCGCCAGCAGCTTAGGGGGCGCAAGGGGGACCGGGGAGCTGTTTTTT.

This clone was recorded once. The chain uses TRBV30 and TRBJ2-7, with D possibly matching TRBD2 (6 bases). Trimming took 3 bases from V and 0 from J, leaving 15 bases between them. This CDR3 has 15 amino acids. CDR1 and CDR2 (germline): GTSNPN, SVGIG (reference sequence). CDR3 DNA: TGTGCCTGGAGCCCCCGCGGGGCCCTCTCCTACGAGCAGTACTTC. This encodes CAWSPRGALSYEQYF.

The V call is TRBV5-8, the J call TRBJ2-3, with D possibly TRBD2 on 7 matching bases. CDR1 and CDR2 from the germline V gene are SGHTS and YDEGEE. The CDR3 is 13 amino acids. Trimming removed 3 bases from V and 6 bases from J, with 11 bases in between. In DNA, the CDR3 is TGTGCCAGCAGCTGGGGGGGCGGGGATACGCAGTATTTT. Translating gives CASSWGGGDTQYF.

CDR3 sequence (DNA): TGTGCCATCAGGGGACAGAACACTGAAGCTTTCTTT. Translating it yields CAIRGQNTEAFF. V gene TRBV10-3 combines with J gene TRBJ1-1; tentatively, D is TRBD1 (6 bases). Trimming took off 6 bases at V and 1 base at J, with 6 bases between the two ends. The CDR3 extends over 12 amino acids. Germline assignment: CDR1 ENHRY and CDR2 SYGVKD.

This clone appeared once. The rearrangement links TRBV7-7 to TRBJ2-3, with 13 positions matching TRBD2. The germline gives CDR1 SSHAT, CDR2 FNYEAQ (reference sequence). CDR3 length: 16 amino acids. Losses at the gene ends were 5 bases for V and 4 bases for J; bases not matched to a gene: 6. The CDR3 nucleotides are TGTGCCAGCAGCCGAGGACTAGCGGGGGTCTCAGATACGCAGTATTTT. It codes for CASSRGLAGVSDTQYF.

The chain joins TRBV5-1 to TRBJ1-2; no clear D gene. Trimming cost V 5 bases and J 0 bases, with 14 bases left between them. CDR1 is SGHRS, CDR2 YFSETQ, per germline. The CDR3 is 15 residues long. CDR3 region: CASSSNPATNYGYTF. Here the CDR3 DNA reads TGCGCCAGCAGTAGTAACCCAGCGACTAACTATGGCTACACCTTC. The full variable domain, rest sourced from reference TRBV5-1 and TRBJ1-2, is KAGVTQTPRYLIKTRGQQVTLSCSPISGHRSVSWYQQTPGQGLQFLFEYFSETQRNKGNFPGRFSGRQFSNSRSEMNVSTLELGDSALYLCASSSNPATNYGYTFGSGTRLTVV.

The chain carries TRBV18 and TRBJ1-4; 7 bases are shared with TRBD1. The CDR3 contains 13 residues. J was trimmed by 5 bases and V by 8 bases; bases with no gene match: 5. Germline V gives CDR1 KGHSH, CDR2 LQKENI. This CDR3 is CASRQGLNEKLFF. The CDR3 DNA follows: TGTGCCAGCAGACAGGGATTAAATGAAAAACTGTTTTTT.

The chain employs TRBV6-5 and TRBJ1-1; D is unclear. Germline V gives CDR1 MNHEY, CDR2 SVGAGI. V gave up 5 bases and J gave up 9 bases, with 10 bases separating them. The CDR3 is made up of 11 amino acids. Here the CDR3 reads CASSQTGQAFF. CDR3 nucleotide sequence: TGTGCCAGCAGTCAGACTGGCCAAGCTTTCTTT.

The chain has TRBV6-4 and TRBJ1-2; TRBD1 aligns across 9 bases. V gave up 2 bases and J gave up 8 bases; unmatched junction bases: 6. This CDR3 is 14 amino acids long. Germline-derived CDR1 and CDR2 are MRHNA and SNTAGT. The CDR3 is CASSDTDRGLGYTF. The DNA of the CDR3 is TGTGCCAGCAGTGACACGGACAGGGGTTTGGGCTACACCTTC.

This clone is a singleton in its sample. The V gene is TRBV12-5, the J gene TRBJ2-1; TRBD1 might be the D (6 bases). Trimming cost V 1 base and J 7 bases, with 8 bases left between them. The CDR3 consists of 13 residues. The germline V gene has CDR1 LGHNT and CDR2 FRNRAP. This CDR3 is CASGLGGQNEQFF. The CDR3 region has the DNA TGTGCTAGTGGTTTGGGCGGACAGAATGAGCAGTTCTTC.